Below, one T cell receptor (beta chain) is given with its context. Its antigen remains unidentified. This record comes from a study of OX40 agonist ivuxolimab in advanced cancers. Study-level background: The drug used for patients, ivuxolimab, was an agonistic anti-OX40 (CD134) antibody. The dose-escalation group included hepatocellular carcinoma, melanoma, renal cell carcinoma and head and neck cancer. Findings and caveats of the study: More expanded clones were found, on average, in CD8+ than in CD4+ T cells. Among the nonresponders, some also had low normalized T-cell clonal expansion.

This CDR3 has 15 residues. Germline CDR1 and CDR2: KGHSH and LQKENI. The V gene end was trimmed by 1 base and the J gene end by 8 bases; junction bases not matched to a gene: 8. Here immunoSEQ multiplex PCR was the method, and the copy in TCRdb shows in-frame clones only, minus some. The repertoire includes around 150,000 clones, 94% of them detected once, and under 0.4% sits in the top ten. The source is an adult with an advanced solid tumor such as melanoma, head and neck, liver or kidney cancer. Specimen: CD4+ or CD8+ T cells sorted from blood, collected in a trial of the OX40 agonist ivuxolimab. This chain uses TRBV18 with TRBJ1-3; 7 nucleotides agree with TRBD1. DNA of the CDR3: TGTGCCAGCTCACCACGGTCGACAGGGAGGGACACCATATATTTT. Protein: CASSPRSTGRDTIYF.